This is a list of T cell receptor beta chains from one sample in a study of blood T cell repertoires in COVID-19. Profiled with immunoSEQ multiplex PCR; TCRdb holds only in-frame clones, not every one. The repertoire holds fewer than 90,000 clones, with almost 85% as singletons. Input material: peripheral blood. Source of these receptors: an older man with acute or convalescent COVID-19. CDR3s include the opening cysteine and the closing phenylalanine or tryptophan. D genes are given only for firm matches. Clone size is given for some rows only: seen once, a few or many times, or a class if the clone is expanded.

D gene	V gene	clone size	J gene	CDR3 DNA	CDR3 protein
TRBD2	TRBV4-1	-	TRBJ2-7	TGCGCCAGCAGCCCCTCCCCGCGGCGGGAGAACCACGAGCAGTACTTC	CASSPSPRRENHEQYF
-	TRBV5-1	-	TRBJ2-7	TGCGCCAGCAGCCCTCAGGGGAGCCTCTACGAGCAGTACTTC	CASSPQGSLYEQYF
-	TRBV18	-	TRBJ2-7	TGTGCCAGCTCCCCGGTTGGGCAGGTTGAGCAGTACTTC	CASSPVGQVEQYF
TRBD1	TRBV5-1	once	TRBJ2-1	TGCGCCAGCAGCTTGGCCCGGGACAGGTTTTACAATGAGCAGTTCTTC	CASSLARDRFYNEQFF
TRBD1	TRBV9	once	TRBJ1-2	TGTGCCAGCAGCCCCCGGGACAGGTCTGACTATGGCTACACCTTC	CASSPRDRSDYGYTF
-	TRBV5-4	few	TRBJ1-4	TGTGCCAGCAGCTTGGATCGGGGTGTTAGTGAAAAACTGTTTTTT	CASSLDRGVSEKLFF
-	TRBV6-2/TRBV6-3	-	TRBJ2-7	TGTGCCAGCAGCTCCACAGGGACATCTTACGAGCAGTACTTC	CASSSTGTSYEQYF
-	TRBV30	-	TRBJ2-2	TGTGCCTGGAGCGCCGGACTGAGCACCGGGGAGCTGTTTTTT	CAWSAGLSTGELFF
-	TRBV9	once	TRBJ1-1	TGTGCCAGCAGCTTCCTGACAGGGAACACTGAAGCTTTCTTT	CASSFLTGNTEAFF
-	TRBV5-1	-	TRBJ1-3	TGCGCCAGCAGCTTGCCGGGGAGCTCTGGAAACACCATATATTTT	CASSLPGSSGNTIYF
TRBD1	TRBV18	-	TRBJ2-3	TGTGCCAGCTCACCAGCAGGGGGCAGAGATACGCAGTATTTT	CASSPAGGRDTQYF
TRBD1	TRBV5-1	-	TRBJ1-3	TGCGCCAGCAGCTTCGGGGACAGATCTGGAAACACCATATATTTT	CASSFGDRSGNTIYF
TRBD1	TRBV19	-	TRBJ1-4	TGTGCCAGTACCACACGCGGGACAGGGAATGAAAAACTGTTTTTT	CASTTRGTGNEKLFF
TRBD2	TRBV4-1	once	TRBJ2-3	TGCGCCAGCAGCCAAGAAATCACTAGCGGAGTTCATACGCAGTATTTT	CASSQEITSGVHTQYF
TRBD1	TRBV5-4	-	TRBJ1-1	TGTGCCAGCAGCTTGGCGGGACAGGGGAACACTGAAGCTTTCTTT	CASSLAGQGNTEAFF
TRBD1	TRBV27	-	TRBJ1-5	TGTGCCAGCAGCCCGGACAGGGAGAATCAGCCCCAGCATTTT	CASSPDRENQPQHF
-	TRBV27	-	TRBJ1-1	TGTGCCAGCAGTTCCCGACTCCAGAACACTGAAGCTTTCTTT	CASSSRLQNTEAFF
TRBD1	TRBV28	-	TRBJ2-3	TGTGCCAGCAGAACCGGGACAGTCACAGATACGCAGTATTTT	CASRTGTVTDTQYF
TRBD1	TRBV3-1/TRBV3-2	-	TRBJ1-5	TGTGCCAGCAGCGAGACAGGGATCAATCAGCCCCAGCATTTT	CASSETGINQPQHF